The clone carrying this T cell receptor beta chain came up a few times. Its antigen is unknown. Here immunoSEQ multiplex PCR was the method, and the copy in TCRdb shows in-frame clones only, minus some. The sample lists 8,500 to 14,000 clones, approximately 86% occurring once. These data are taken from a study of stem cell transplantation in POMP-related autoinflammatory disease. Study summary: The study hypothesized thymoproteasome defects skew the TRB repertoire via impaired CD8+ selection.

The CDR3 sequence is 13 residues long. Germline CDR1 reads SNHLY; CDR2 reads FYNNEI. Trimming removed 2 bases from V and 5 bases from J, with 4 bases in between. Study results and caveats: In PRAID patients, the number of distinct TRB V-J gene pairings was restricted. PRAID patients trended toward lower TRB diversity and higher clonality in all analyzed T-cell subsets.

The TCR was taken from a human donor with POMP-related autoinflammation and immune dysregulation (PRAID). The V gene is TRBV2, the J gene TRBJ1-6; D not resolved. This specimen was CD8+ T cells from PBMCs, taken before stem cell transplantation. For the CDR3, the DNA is TGTGCCAGCAGTGAACAGCATAATTCACCCCTCCACTTT. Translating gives CASSEQHNSPLHF.